This TCR beta chain derives from a study of beta chain features in type 1 diabetes. Study findings and constraints: In every one of the four CD4+ subsets, TCRB CDR3s were moderately but significantly shorter in Type 1 diabetes patients.

This CDR3 is built from 17 residues. CDR1 SGDLS and CDR2 YYNGEE come from the germline V gene. V gave up 2 bases and J gave up 6 bases; unmatched junction bases: 15. Reverse transcribing all isolated RNA meant expressed TCRB transcripts were sequenced. The repertoire was sequenced with immunoSEQ multiplex PCR; TCRdb's copy has only in-frame clones and lacks some. The table shows 250,000 to 300,000 clones, with around 24% occurring only once. Notes on this clone: Its antigen is unidentified.

The chain uses TRBV9 and TRBJ2-3; TRBD2 matches 7 bases. The clonotype comes from a woman aged 25-40 years with type 1 diabetes. Input material: naive CD4+ T cells from blood. CDR3 amino acids: CASSVSVIGGSSDTQYF. CDR3 coding DNA: TGTGCCAGCAGCGTTTCAGTTATAGGCGGGAGTTCGGATACGCAGTATTTT.